These 30 T cell receptor beta chains came from one sample sequenced in a study of T cell repertoires in cytomegalovirus infection. A single record per CDR3 protein comes from TCRdb applying MiXCR to the reads. The sample consists of approximately 120,000 distinct CDR3 sequences, roughly 32% of them appearing once. These receptors' antigens are unknown. Sequences were derived from CD8+ T cells from cultured PBMCs, sampled from culture after CMV antigen stimulation. These receptors were collected from a human donor in good health (CMV status not recorded). Some clones in this sample may be carry-over from other donors' samples.

This clonotype was detected only a few times. This chain joins TRBV6-1 and TRBJ2-7; TRBD2 matches at 9 bases. The CDR3 contains 15 residues. Germline V gene sequence: CDR1 MNHNS, CDR2 SASEGT. V was pared by 5 bases and J by 3 bases, with 8 bases of the junction left unmatched. The CDR3 DNA is TGTGCCAGCAGTCAGCGGACTAGCGACGTCTACGAGCAGTACTTC. It is translated as CASSQRTSDVYEQYF.

This sequence joins TRBV6-6 and TRBJ1-5; 11 bases line up with TRBD1. The V segment lost 6 bases and the J segment 0 bases; nucleotides outside the gene matches: 16. The CDR3 loop spans 20 amino acids. CDR1 is MNHNY and CDR2 is SVGAGI in the germline V gene (reference sequence). The CDR3: CASSLVGWGQGGNSNQPQHF. CDR3 sequence (DNA): TGTGCCAGCAGCCTAGTCGGCTGGGGACAGGGGGGGAATAGCAATCAGCCCCAGCATTTT.

This clonotype was counted at least ten times. The chain combines TRBV7-2 with TRBJ1-1, with D tentatively TRBD1 (6 bases). Per the germline V gene, CDR1 is SGHTA and CDR2 is FQGNSA. Trimming cost V 0 bases and J 1 base, with 9 bases left between them. This CDR3 has 15 residues. The CDR3 DNA reads TGTGCCAGCAGCTTAGCGGGGGGCGGGAACACTGAAGCTTTCTTT. Amino acids: CASSLAGGGNTEAFF.

V gene TRBV6-6 combines with J gene TRBJ1-5; tentatively, D is TRBD1 (5 bases). Germline CDR1 reads MNHNY; CDR2 reads SVGAGI (reference sequence). The CDR3 has 14 residues. Trimming removed 6 bases from V and 2 bases from J, with 11 bases in between. This chain's CDR3 is CASSSGWGNQPQHF. The CDR3 nucleotides read TGTGCCAGCAGCTCAGGGTGGGGCAATCAGCCCCAGCATTTT.

Remarks on this clonotype: One end of the junction varies from germline; a read error may be responsible. The CDR3 region is CSSSLSQGMNGYTF. The CDR3 DNA sequence: TGTTCCAGCAGTTTAAGTCAGGGAATGAATGGCTACACCTTC. The chain recombines TRBV27 with TRBJ1-2; possibly TRBD1 for D (5 bases). The CDR3 sequence is 14 residues long. CDR1 is MNHEY, CDR2 SMNVEV, per germline (reference sequence).

The chain uses TRBV12-3 or TRBV12-4 and TRBJ2-1; D gene ambiguous. This CDR3 has 13 amino acids. V was shortened by 2 bases and J by 4 bases, with 6 bases between the two germline ends. The CDR3: CASSLLEYNEQFF. The CDR3 DNA follows: TGTGCCAGCAGTTTATTGGAGTACAATGAGCAGTTCTTC.

V gene TRBV24-1 combines with J gene TRBJ2-3; D is possibly TRBD1 (5 bases). The CDR3 extends over 14 amino acids. V was pared by 4 bases and J by 2 bases, with 9 bases between. The V gene's germline CDR1 is KGHDR and CDR2 SFDVKD. In nucleotides, the CDR3 is TGTGCCACCAGTGACCGGACACTCACAGATACGCAGTATTTT. Translated, it gives CATSDRTLTDTQYF.

This rearrangement joins TRBV12-3 or TRBV12-4 to TRBJ2-5; 7 bases map to TRBD1. This CDR3 has 14 residues. The ends lost 6 bases at V and 6 bases at J; junction bases unmatched: 10. CDR3 sequence (DNA): TGTGCCAGCAGCCTGGGACAGCTGCAGAAGACCCAGTACTTC. It yields the protein CASSLGQLQKTQYF.

The chain combines TRBV7-6 with TRBJ2-7; 11 nucleotides align to TRBD1. Trimming took 4 bases from V and 3 from J; bases not matched to a gene: 2. The CDR3 is 14 amino acids. CDR1 is SGHVS, CDR2 FNYEAQ, per germline. Written as DNA, the CDR3 is TGTGCCAGCAGCTCAGGGACAGGGGGCTACGAGCAGTACTTC. Its translation is CASSSGTGGYEQYF.

This clonotype was counted many times. The rearrangement uses TRBV28 and TRBJ1-1; D gene unclear. In germline, CDR1 is MDHEN, CDR2 SYDVKM. The CDR3 runs 14 residues. V lost 5 bases to trimming and J lost 0 bases, with 10 bases between them. The CDR3 region is CASSPPGMNTEAFF. CDR3 nucleotides: TGTGCCAGCAGTCCCCCGGGCATGAACACTGAAGCTTTCTTT.

CDR3 region: CASSLMGGQAFF. The CDR3 DNA reads as TGTGCCAGCAGTCTCATGGGGGGGCAAGCTTTCTTT. The chain uses TRBV12-3 or TRBV12-4 and TRBJ1-1; TRBD1 is a possible D gene (6 bases). The V and J ends lost 5 bases and 9 bases respectively, with 13 bases between them. The CDR3 spans 12 residues.

V usage is TRBV9 and J usage is TRBJ2-7; TRBD1 aligns across 7 bases. V lost 4 bases and J lost 6; bases outside the gene matches: 10. Germline lookup yields CDR1 SGDLS and CDR2 YYNGEE. This CDR3 has 14 residues. CDR3 amino acids: CASSPGDSRSEQYF. CDR3 nucleotide sequence: TGTGCCAGCAGCCCAGGGGACAGCCGCTCCGAGCAGTACTTC. Filled out from reference TRBV9 and TRBJ2-7, the complete variable domain reads DSGVTQTPKHLITATGQRVTLRCSPRSGDLSVYWYQQSLDQGLQFLIQYYNGEERAKGNILERFSAQQFPDLHSELNLSSLELGDSALYFCASSPGDSRSEQYFGPGTRLTVT.

This clonotype showed up just a few times. The chain has TRBV6-1 and TRBJ1-5, with 8 bases lining up with TRBD1. Losses at the gene ends were 9 bases for V and 3 bases for J; bases not matched to a gene: 7. The CDR3 covers 14 residues. Germline V gives CDR1 MNHNS, CDR2 SASEGT. The CDR3 spells CASESGQDNQPQHF. CDR3 bases: TGTGCCAGTGAGTCGGGACAGGACAATCAGCCCCAGCATTTT.

This clonotype was recorded many times. This chain uses TRBV12-3 or TRBV12-4 with TRBJ1-1; 7 nucleotides agree with TRBD1. V shed 3 bases, J shed 8 bases, and the junction held 3 bases outside the gene matches. This CDR3 region has 12 residues. The CDR3 protein is CASSLGDSEAFF. In nucleotides, the CDR3 is TGTGCCAGCAGTTTGGGGGACAGCGAAGCTTTCTTT.

The rearrangement links TRBV12-3 or TRBV12-4 to TRBJ1-2, with D maybe TRBD1 (6 bases). V was cut by 5 bases and J by 4 bases, with 14 bases left in between. The CDR3 totals 14 residues. The CDR3: CASSSRGGIYGYTF. The CDR3, as DNA: TGTGCCAGCAGTAGTAGGGGGGGGATCTATGGCTACACCTTC.

This chain links TRBV6-2 or TRBV6-3 with TRBJ1-6; D ambiguous. The CDR3 runs to 14 residues. The V gene lost 7 bases and the J gene lost 7 bases, with 14 bases spanning the gap. The germline CDR1 and CDR2 sequences are MNHEY and SVGEGT. The CDR3 nucleotides are TGTGCCAGCACTTCGATTCAGACGAATTCACCCCTCCACTTT. Translating gives CASTSIQTNSPLHF.

The chain joins TRBV7-6 to TRBJ2-5; no clear D. The CDR3 sequence is 15 residues long. CDR1 is SGHVS, CDR2 FNYEAQ, per germline. Trimming took off 1 base at V and 2 bases at J, with 11 bases between the two ends. CDR3 nucleotide sequence: TGTGCCAGCAGCTTAGGTGAGGTGGAGCAAGAGACCCAGTACTTC. It codes for CASSLGEVEQETQYF.

This sequence joins TRBV5-1 and TRBJ2-7; TRBD1 or TRBD2 may be the D gene (5 bases each). CDR1 and CDR2 (germline): SGHRS, YFSETQ. With 7 bases removed from V and 6 bases from J, the gap between germline ends came to 11 bases. The CDR3 consists of 11 residues. The CDR3 spells CASGFGAEQYF. In DNA, the CDR3 is TGCGCCAGCGGATTCGGGGCCGAGCAGTACTTC.

This clonotype was detected ten times or more. The V gene is TRBV7-2, the J gene TRBJ2-7; 7 bases map to TRBD1. This CDR3 contains 14 residues. Germline assignment: CDR1 SGHTA and CDR2 FQGNSA. V lost 3 bases and J lost 5; bases outside the gene matches: 7. For the CDR3, the DNA is TGTGCCAGCAGCTTTCGACAGGGTGGTAACGAGCAGTACTTC. It yields the protein CASSFRQGGNEQYF.

V gene TRBV27 combines with J gene TRBJ1-1; the D gene is possibly TRBD1 (6 bases). Trimming stripped 6 bases from V and 1 base from J, with 12 bases between. Germline CDR1 is MNHEY and CDR2 is SMNVEV (reference sequence). The CDR3 spans 14 residues. The DNA for the CDR3 is TGTGCCAGCAGCTTGACAGGATCGAACACTGAAGCTTTCTTT. As protein: CASSLTGSNTEAFF.

This sequence joins TRBV12-3 or TRBV12-4 and TRBJ1-5; D gene unclear. V was cut by 1 base and J by 0 bases, with 13 bases left in between. This CDR3 has 17 amino acids. The CDR3 DNA sequence: TGTGCCAGCAGTTTAGTTAGATCGCTGTTTAGCAATCAGCCCCAGCATTTT. Translated, it gives CASSLVRSLFSNQPQHF.

The chain is built from TRBV27 and TRBJ2-7; TRBD1 might be the D (5 bases). Trimming left V 0 bases short and J 5 bases short, with 14 bases between. Germline values: CDR1 MNHEY, CDR2 SMNVEV (reference sequence). There are 15 residues in the CDR3. The CDR3 DNA reads TGTGCCAGCAGTTTATCGGGCATCCTCAGGGACGAGCAGTACTTC. This codes for CASSLSGILRDEQYF.

The chain links TRBV6-6 to TRBJ1-6; D uncertain. Germline values: CDR1 MNHNY, CDR2 SVGAGI (reference sequence). The CDR3 length is 18 residues. V lost 3 bases, J lost 3 bases, and 18 bases lay in between. CDR3 loop: CASSYIAGGPNYNSPLHF. Written as DNA, the CDR3 is TGTGCCAGCAGTTATATCGCGGGAGGCCCAAACTATAATTCACCCCTCCACTTT.

The rearrangement uses TRBV4-2 and TRBJ1-1, with 7 bases matching TRBD1. From germline, CDR1 is LGHNA and CDR2 YNFKEQ. This CDR3 comprises 17 residues. The J segment lost 2 bases and the V segment lost 3 bases, leaving 12 bases of the junction unmatched. In DNA, the CDR3 is TGTGCCAGCAGCCAGGATGGTGGACAGGAGCCCAACACTGAAGCTTTCTTT. This translates into CASSQDGGQEPNTEAFF.

The chain couples TRBV5-1 to TRBJ1-2; 8 nucleotides line up with TRBD1. The CDR3 loop spans 16 amino acids. J gave up 7 bases and V 3 bases, and 14 bases lay outside the gene matches. In germline, CDR1 is SGHRS, CDR2 YFSETQ. As DNA, the CDR3 is TGCGCCAGCAGCTGGGAGGACAGGGAACTTCTTGGTGGCTACACCTTC. Residues: CASSWEDRELLGGYTF.

This chain links TRBV7-9 with TRBJ2-1; 9 bases are shared with TRBD1. Trimming took 1 base from V and 2 from J; bases not matched to a gene: 3. The germline V gene encodes CDR1 SEHNR and CDR2 FQNEAQ (reference sequence). The CDR3 sequence is 16 residues long. CDR3: CASSLGGQGAYNEQFF. CDR3 coding DNA: TGTGCCAGCAGCTTAGGGGGACAGGGCGCCTACAATGAGCAGTTCTTC. Looking up the rest from reference TRBV7-9 and TRBJ2-1 gives the full variable domain: DTGVSQNPRHKITKRGQNVTFRCDPISEHNRLYWYRQTLGQGPEFLTYFQNEAQLEKSRLLSDRFSAERPKGSFSTLEIQRTEQGDSAMYLCASSLGGQGAYNEQFFGPGTRLTVL.

This chain uses TRBV7-6 with TRBJ2-7, with a weak D call TRBD2 (5 bases). The ends were cut back, 2 bases at V and 3 bases at J, with 14 bases in the middle. The CDR3 consists of 15 residues. Per germline, CDR1 SGHVS and CDR2 FNYEAQ. The CDR3 spells CASSLFEGSGYEQYF. DNA for the CDR3: TGTGCCAGCAGCTTATTTGAGGGTTCGGGCTACGAGCAGTACTTC. Full variable domain (outside the CDR3, taken from reference TRBV7-6 and TRBJ2-7): GAGVSQSPRYKVTKRGQDVALRCDPISGHVSLYWYRQALGQGPEFLTYFNYEAQQDKSGLPNDRFSAERPEGSISTLTIQRTEQRDSAMYRCASSLFEGSGYEQYFGPGTRLTVT.

This clonotype was seen a handful of times. The chain combines TRBV7-8 with TRBJ2-1; tentatively, D is TRBD1 (5 bases). Trimming cost V 5 bases and J 5 bases, with 16 bases left between them. The CDR3 spans 15 residues. The germline V gene encodes CDR1 SGHVS and CDR2 FQNEAQ. The CDR3 sequence: CASSPEAGHNNEQFF. The CDR3 coding sequence is TGTGCCAGCAGCCCTGAGGCCGGACACAACAATGAGCAGTTCTTC.

The chain joins TRBV4-1 to TRBJ2-6, with D possibly being TRBD1 (6 bases). Trimming removed 4 bases from V and 0 bases from J, with 13 bases in between. Germline-derived CDR1 and CDR2 are MGHRA and YSYEKL. The CDR3 is made up of 17 amino acids. The CDR3 sequence: CASSPGVLFSGANVLTF. The CDR3 DNA reads as TGCGCCAGCAGCCCAGGGGTACTCTTCTCTGGGGCCAACGTCCTGACTTTC.

There are a few counts of this clonotype. This chain connects TRBV14 to TRBJ2-5, with TRBD1 as a possible D gene (6 bases). CDR3 size: 16 residues. CDR1 SGHDN and CDR2 FVKESK come from the germline V gene. With 4 bases removed from V and 0 bases from J, the gap between germline ends came to 15 bases. The CDR3 DNA reads as TGTGCCAGCAGCCTCCGGGACACCTGGTACCAAGAGACCCAGTACTTC. Residues: CASSLRDTWYQETQYF. Full variable domain (rest looked up from reference TRBV14 and TRBJ2-5): EAGVTQFPSHSVIEKGQTVTLRCDPISGHDNLYWYRRVMGKEIKFLLHFVKESKQDESGMPNNRFLAERTGGTYSTLKVQPAELEDSGVYFCASSLRDTWYQETQYFGPGTRLLVL.